This T cell receptor (beta chain) was documented in a study of cytomegalovirus exposure and HLA in healthy donors. Amplification used 60 Vbeta primers and 13 Jbeta primers. Only in-frame clones appear in the TCRdb table, and some are missing; sequencing was by immunoSEQ multiplex PCR. The sample carries 110,000 to 150,000 clones, 73% recorded once. The germline V gene has CDR1 SGDLS and CDR2 YYNGEE. Trimming took 0 bases from V and 2 from J, leaving 12 bases between them. The CDR3 is 16 amino acids. This clone came up a few times. This chain joins TRBV9 and TRBJ2-4; D is possibly TRBD1 (5 bases). The specimen was PBMCs. The sequence derives from a middle-aged woman in good health and CMV-seronegative. The CDR3 DNA sequence: TGTGCCAGCAGCGTAGAGCTACAGGTGACCAAAAACATTCAGTACTTC. It yields the protein CASSVELQVTKNIQYF.